This T cell receptor beta chain was obtained from a study of T cell changes during pregnancy in multiple sclerosis. Germline V CDR1 and CDR2: MDHEN, SYDVKM. CDR3 length equals 17 residues. The trim removed 4 bases at V and 8 bases at J, leaving 15 bases unmatched. Only in-frame clones appear in the TCRdb table, and some are missing; sequencing was by immunoSEQ multiplex PCR. The data hold approximately 21,000 clones, with approximately 80% observed a single time. The material was CD8+ T cells from peripheral blood mononuclear cells, obtained in the first trimester of pregnancy. The chain combines TRBV28 with TRBJ1-4; TRBD1 aligns across 8 bases. This TCR was sampled from a female donor in good health, enrolled as a control in a pregnancy study. CDR3 amino acids: CASSSLATGGGLEKLFF. The CDR3 DNA reads TGTGCCAGCAGTTCCCTGGCAACAGGGGGAGGATTGGAAAAACTGTTTTTT. The variable domain in full, with the rest retrieved from reference TRBV28 and TRBJ1-4, is DVKVTQSSRYLVKRTGEKVFLECVQDMDHENMFWYRQDPGLGLRLIYFSYDVKMKEKGDIPEGYSVSREKKERFSLILESASTNQTSMYLCASSSLATGGGLEKLFFGSGTQLSVL.